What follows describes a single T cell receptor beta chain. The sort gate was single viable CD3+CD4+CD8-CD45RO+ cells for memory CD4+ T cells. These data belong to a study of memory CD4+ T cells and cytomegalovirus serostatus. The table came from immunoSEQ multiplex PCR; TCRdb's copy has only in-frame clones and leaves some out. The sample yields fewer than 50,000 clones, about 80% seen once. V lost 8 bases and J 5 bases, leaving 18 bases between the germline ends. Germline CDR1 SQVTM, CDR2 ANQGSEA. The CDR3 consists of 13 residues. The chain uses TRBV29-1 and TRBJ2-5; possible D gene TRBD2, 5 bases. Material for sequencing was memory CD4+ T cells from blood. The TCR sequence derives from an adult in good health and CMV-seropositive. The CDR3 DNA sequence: TGCAGCATCCAGGCGGGTGCCAGGGAGACCCAGTACTTC. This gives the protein CSIQAGARETQYF. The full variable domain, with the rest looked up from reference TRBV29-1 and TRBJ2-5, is SAVISQKPSRDICQRGTSLTIQCQVDSQVTMMFWYRQQPGQSLTLIATANQGSEATYESGFVIDKFPISRPNLTFSTLTVSNMSPEDSSIYLCSIQAGARETQYFGPGTRLLVL.